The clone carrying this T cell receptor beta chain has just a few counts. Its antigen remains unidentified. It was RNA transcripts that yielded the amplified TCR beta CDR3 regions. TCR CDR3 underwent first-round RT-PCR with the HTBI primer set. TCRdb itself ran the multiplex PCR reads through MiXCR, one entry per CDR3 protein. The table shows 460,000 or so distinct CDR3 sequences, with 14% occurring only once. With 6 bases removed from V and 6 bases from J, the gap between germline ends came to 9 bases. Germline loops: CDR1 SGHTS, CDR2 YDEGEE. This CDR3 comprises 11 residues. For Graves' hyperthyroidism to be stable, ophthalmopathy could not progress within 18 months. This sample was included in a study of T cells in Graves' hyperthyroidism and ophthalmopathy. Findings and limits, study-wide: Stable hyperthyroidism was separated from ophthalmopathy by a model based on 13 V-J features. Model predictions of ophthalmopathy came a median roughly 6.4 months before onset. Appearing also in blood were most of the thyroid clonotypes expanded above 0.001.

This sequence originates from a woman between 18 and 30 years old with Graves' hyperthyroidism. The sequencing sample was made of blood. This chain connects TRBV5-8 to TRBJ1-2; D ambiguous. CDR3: CASTIRHGYTF. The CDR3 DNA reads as TGTGCCAGCACCATCCGACATGGCTACACCTTC.